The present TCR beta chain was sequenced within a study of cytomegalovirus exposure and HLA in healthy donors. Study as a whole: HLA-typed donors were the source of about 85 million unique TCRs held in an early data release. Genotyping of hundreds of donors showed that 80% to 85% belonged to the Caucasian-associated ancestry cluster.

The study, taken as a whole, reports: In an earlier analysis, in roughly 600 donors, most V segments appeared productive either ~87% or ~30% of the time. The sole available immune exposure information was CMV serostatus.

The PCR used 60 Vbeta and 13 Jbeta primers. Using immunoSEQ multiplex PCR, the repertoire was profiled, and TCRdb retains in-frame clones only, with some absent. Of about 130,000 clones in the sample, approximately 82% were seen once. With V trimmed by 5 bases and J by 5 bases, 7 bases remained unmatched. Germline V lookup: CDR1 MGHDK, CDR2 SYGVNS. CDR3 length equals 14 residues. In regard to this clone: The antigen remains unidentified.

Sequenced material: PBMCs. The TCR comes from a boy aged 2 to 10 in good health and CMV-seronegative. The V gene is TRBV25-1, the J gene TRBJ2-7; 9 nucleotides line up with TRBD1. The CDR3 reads CASSRGDRVDEQYF. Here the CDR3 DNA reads TGTGCCAGCAGTCGGGGGGACAGGGTCGACGAGCAGTACTTC.